This passage covers 28 T cell receptor beta chains from one sample sequenced in a study of blood T cell repertoires in COVID-19. Sequenced by immunoSEQ multiplex PCR; TCRdb stores in-frame clones only, minus some. The table shows over 50,000 clones, with around 74% occurring only once. The sequencing sample was made of peripheral blood. These receptors all stem from a woman aged 50 to 65 with active or convalescent COVID-19.

CDR3 sequence reads: CASSLTPGGKTQYF. The CDR3 coding sequence is TGTGCCAGCAGCTTGACACCGGGCGGGAAGACCCAGTACTTC. This chain connects TRBV7-2 to TRBJ2-5; D may be TRBD2 (6 bases). The germline V and J ends were trimmed by 3 bases and 6 bases, with 14 bases remaining between them. The CDR3 runs 14 residues. Germline V gene sequence: CDR1 SGHTA, CDR2 FQGNSA.

This clone was seen many times. The chain recombines TRBV18 with TRBJ1-2; 9 bases map to TRBD1. The CDR3 is made up of 15 amino acids. Germline lookup yields CDR1 KGHSH and CDR2 LQKENI. V dropped 3 bases and J dropped 6; count of bases not matched to a gene: 8. Here the CDR3 DNA reads TGTGCCAGCTCACCGATGGGACAGGGAGTGGATGGCTACACCTTC. It encodes CASSPMGQGVDGYTF.

V usage is TRBV11-2 and J usage is TRBJ2-7, with 7 bases identical to TRBD1. From germline, CDR1 is SGHAT and CDR2 FQNNGV. V dropped 5 bases and J dropped 1; count of bases not matched to a gene: 8. The CDR3 is 15 amino acids. The CDR3 sequence is CASSRTGDFSYEQYF. The CDR3 DNA follows: TGTGCCAGCAGCCGGACAGGTGACTTTTCCTACGAGCAGTACTTC.

The CDR3 region has the DNA TGTGCCAGCAGCCTCACCGGGGGGCCTAGGTATGGCTACACCTTC. This codes for CASSLTGGPRYGYTF. The rearrangement uses TRBV7-8 and TRBJ1-2, with D possibly matching TRBD1 (6 bases). Germline V CDR1 and CDR2: SGHVS, FQNEAQ. The CDR3 is 15 residues long. V lost 5 bases to trimming and J lost 5 bases, with 18 bases between them.

The rearrangement joins TRBV19 to TRBJ1-1; tentatively, D is TRBD1 (6 bases). CDR3 length: 15 amino acids. CDR1 and CDR2 from the germline V gene are LNHDA and SQIVND (reference sequence). Trimming removed 3 bases at V and 7 bases at J, with 18 bases between. CDR3 amino acids: CASSIPPAGVYEAFF. CDR3 coding DNA: TGTGCCAGTAGTATTCCCCCGGCAGGGGTCTATGAAGCTTTCTTT.

The chain couples TRBV2 to TRBJ2-5, with 9 bases identical to TRBD2. The trim removed 3 bases at V and 5 bases at J, leaving 13 bases unmatched. From germline, CDR1 is SNHLY and CDR2 FYNNEI. The CDR3 has 17 residues. The DNA of the CDR3 is TGTGCCAGCAGTGAGGGCGGGAGGGCCGGAGGTCAGGAGACCCAGTACTTC. As protein: CASSEGGRAGGQETQYF.

This chain joins TRBV7-9 and TRBJ2-7; 8 bases map to TRBD2. This CDR3 is 16 amino acids long. The junction had 8 bases not matched to a gene; V was cut back by 4 bases and J by 0 bases. Germline loops: CDR1 SEHNR, CDR2 FQNEAQ (reference sequence). The CDR3 protein is CASSSRTSSSSYEQYF. In nucleotides, the CDR3 is TGTGCCAGCAGCTCCCGGACTAGCTCTAGCTCCTACGAGCAGTACTTC.

The rearrangement joins TRBV30 to TRBJ2-7, with 11 bases lining up with TRBD2. The germline V gene encodes CDR1 GTSNPN and CDR2 SVGIG (reference sequence). CDR3 length: 13 amino acids. Germline trimming cut 2 bases from V and 4 bases from J; bases unmatched to any gene: 1. Here the CDR3 DNA reads TGTGCCTGGAGTAGGACTAGCGGGTACGAGCAGTACTTC. It is translated as CAWSRTSGYEQYF.

On this clone itself: A much larger clone lies a single base off, so this may be a read error. The V gene is TRBV6-5, the J gene TRBJ2-2, with 7 bases identical to TRBD2. V was clipped by 2 bases and J by 4 bases; unmatched bases: 1. Germline V gene lookup returns CDR1 MNHEY and CDR2 SVGAGI. This CDR3 has 14 amino acids. The CDR3 DNA follows: TGTGCCAGCAGTTACCCGGGGGGCACCGGGGAGCTGTTTTTT. It specifies CASSYPGGTGELFF.

This rearrangement joins TRBV4-3 to TRBJ1-1; D unclear. Trimming cost V 0 bases and J 1 base, with 6 bases left between them. The CDR3 loop spans 14 amino acids. Per germline, CDR1 LGHNA and CDR2 YSLEER. This CDR3 reads CASSQDWQNTEAFF. DNA for the CDR3: TGCGCCAGCAGCCAAGATTGGCAGAACACTGAAGCTTTCTTT.

This rearrangement joins TRBV30 to TRBJ1-5; D might be TRBD1 (6 bases). Between the trimmed V and J ends, which lost 5 bases and 3 bases, there was a span of 11 bases. The CDR3 has 13 amino acids. CDR1 is GTSNPN and CDR2 is SVGIG in the germline V gene (reference sequence). The CDR3 here is CAWGDRINQPQHF. DNA for the CDR3: TGTGCCTGGGGTGACAGGATCAATCAGCCCCAGCATTTT.

This rearrangement joins TRBV15 to TRBJ2-3, with 11 nucleotides matching TRBD2. Germline V gene sequence: CDR1 LNHNV, CDR2 YYDKDF (reference sequence). With V trimmed by 4 bases and J by 3 bases, 6 bases remained unmatched. This CDR3 is 16 amino acids long. Written as DNA, the CDR3 is TGTGCCACCAGCACCGAACGGACTAGCGGGACAGATACGCAGTATTTT. Translating gives CATSTERTSGTDTQYF.

The chain uses TRBV20-1 and TRBJ1-5; 7 bases are a match to TRBD1. V was clipped by 6 bases and J by 11 bases; unmatched bases: 7. Germline CDR1 is DFQATT and CDR2 is SNEGSKA (reference sequence). The CDR3 spans 11 residues. CDR3 amino acids: CSARDSYAQHF. CDR3 sequence (DNA): TGCAGTGCCCGGGACAGCTACGCCCAGCATTTT.

This clone was observed a handful of times. The J gene is TRBJ2-7, the V gene TRBV9; D gene unclear. The CDR3 contains 13 residues. Germline assignment: CDR1 SGDLS and CDR2 YYNGEE. V lost 0 bases, J lost 6 bases, and 10 bases lay in between. The chain's CDR3 is CASSVGQFAEQYF. DNA of the CDR3: TGTGCCAGCAGCGTAGGGCAGTTTGCCGAGCAGTACTTC.

CDR3 sequence: CASSLDRVYGYTF. In DNA, the CDR3 is TGTGCCAGCAGCCTGGACAGGGTCTATGGCTACACCTTC. The chain employs TRBV6-5 and TRBJ1-2, with 8 bases matching TRBD1. The CDR3 covers 13 residues. CDR1 is MNHEY, CDR2 SVGAGI, per germline. V trimming: 6 bases; J trimming: 4 bases; junction bases outside the gene matches: 4.

This chain connects TRBV5-5 to TRBJ2-1, with a tentative D call TRBD2 (5 bases). The CDR3 runs to 16 residues. From germline, CDR1 is SGHKS and CDR2 YYEKEE (reference sequence). The V and J ends lost 1 base and 4 bases respectively, with 15 bases between them. The chain's CDR3 is CASSLRALAKYNEQFF. The CDR3 region has the DNA TGTGCCAGCAGCTTGAGGGCGCTAGCAAAGTACAATGAGCAGTTCTTC.

V and J are TRBV5-4 and TRBJ2-5; 8 bases match TRBD2. There are 13 residues in the CDR3. CDR1 and CDR2 (germline): SGHNT, YYREEE (reference sequence). V trimming: 1 base; J trimming: 4 bases; junction bases outside the gene matches: 0. CDR3 in amino acids: CASSLLAGETQYF. The CDR3 DNA follows: TGTGCCAGCAGCTTGCTAGCGGGAGAGACCCAGTACTTC. Together with reference TRBV5-4 and TRBJ2-5, the CDR3 gives the full variable domain: ETGVTQSPTHLIKTRGQQVTLRCSSQSGHNTVSWYQQALGQGPQFIFQYYREEENGRGNFPPRFSGLQFPNYSSELNVNALELDDSALYLCASSLLAGETQYFGPGTRLLVL.

The chain uses TRBV20-1 and TRBJ2-3; 11 positions match TRBD2. After removal of 3 bases from V and 3 bases from J, the junction contained 2 bases not matched to a gene. The CDR3 is made up of 14 amino acids. Germline lookup yields CDR1 DFQATT and CDR2 SNEGSKA (reference sequence). CDR3 residues: CSASTSGRTDTQYF. In DNA form, the CDR3 reads TGCAGTGCTAGTACTAGCGGGAGAACAGATACGCAGTATTTT.

The V call is TRBV6-2 or TRBV6-3, the J call TRBJ2-1; possibly TRBD1 for D (6 bases). Germline assignment: CDR1 MNHEY and CDR2 SVGEGT. V was pared by 0 bases and J by 7 bases, with 16 bases between. The CDR3 covers 16 residues. CDR3 in DNA: TGTGCCAGCAGTTACTCGAAGCAGGGGAAGGAGAATGAGCAGTTCTTC. As protein: CASSYSKQGKENEQFF.

The chain links TRBV7-8 to TRBJ1-5; TRBD1 matches 11 bases. Germline V lookup: CDR1 SGHVS, CDR2 FQNEAQ. The CDR3 length is 16 residues. The V and J ends lost 10 bases and 1 base, in that order; junction bases with no gene match: 9. CDR3 sequence: CATHRDRGKSNQPQHF. The CDR3 nucleotides read TGTGCCACCCACCGGGACAGGGGGAAGAGCAATCAGCCCCAGCATTTT.

This rearrangement joins TRBV12-3 or TRBV12-4 to TRBJ1-2; D is undetermined. This CDR3 region has 12 residues. V was clipped by 3 bases and J by 5 bases, with 7 bases between them. CDR3 residues: CASSFQDYGYTF. In nucleotides, the CDR3 is TGTGCCAGCAGTTTCCAGGATTATGGCTACACCTTC.

This chain uses TRBV30 with TRBJ2-2; 9 nucleotides match TRBD1. The germline V gene has CDR1 GTSNPN and CDR2 SVGIG (reference sequence). CDR3 length: 14 amino acids. The ends lost 5 bases at V and 2 bases at J; junction bases unmatched: 3. DNA for the CDR3: TGTGCCTGGGGGACAGGGATTAACACCGGGGAGCTGTTTTTT. This sequence encodes CAWGTGINTGELFF.

This clone showed up just a few times. The V gene is TRBV15, the J gene TRBJ2-3; 11 bases align to TRBD1. The length of the CDR3 is 15 residues. Trimming took 5 bases from V and 2 from J; bases not matched to a gene: 3. Germline-derived CDR1 and CDR2 are LNHNV and YYDKDF (reference sequence). The CDR3 bases are TGTGCCACCAGCTCTGGACAGGGGGCCACAGATACGCAGTATTTT. Translated, it gives CATSSGQGATDTQYF.

The chain recombines TRBV7-9 with TRBJ2-7, with 7 bases lining up with TRBD2. The CDR3 covers 14 residues. V was pared by 4 bases and J by 1 base, with 4 bases of the junction left unmatched. The germline CDR1 and CDR2 sequences are SEHNR and FQNEAQ (reference sequence). The CDR3 DNA reads TGTGCCAGCAGCTACGGACTAGTTTCCTACGAGCAGTACTTC. Its translation is CASSYGLVSYEQYF.

The sample holds many counts of this clone. The rearrangement uses TRBV7-6 and TRBJ1-1; 9 positions agree with TRBD1. Germline-derived CDR1 and CDR2 are SGHVS and FNYEAQ. V lost 1 base and J lost 3; bases outside the gene matches: 12. The length of the CDR3 is 18 residues. The CDR3 region is CASSLGRGTGGRDTEAFF. CDR3 DNA sequence: TGTGCCAGCAGCTTAGGGAGGGGCACAGGGGGCAGGGACACTGAAGCTTTCTTT.

The chain uses TRBV18 and TRBJ1-5; TRBD1 aligns across 8 bases. V lost 4 bases, J lost 1 base, and 3 bases stayed unmatched. CDR1 and CDR2 (germline): KGHSH, LQKENI. The CDR3 extends over 15 amino acids. As DNA, the CDR3 is TGTGCCAGCTCACTCCAGGGGGCGAGCAATCAGCCCCAGCATTTT. This encodes CASSLQGASNQPQHF.

This clone was recorded many times. The chain carries TRBV6-1 and TRBJ2-7; the D gene is possibly TRBD2 (6 bases). Per germline, CDR1 MNHNS and CDR2 SASEGT. This CDR3 has 17 residues. The germline V and J ends were trimmed by 2 bases and 4 bases, with 21 bases remaining between them. The CDR3 spells CASSESGVADTWYEQYF. CDR3 coding DNA: TGTGCCAGCAGTGAATCGGGGGTAGCCGACACCTGGTACGAGCAGTACTTC.

This clone occurred a few times. The chain links TRBV5-6 to TRBJ1-2; the D is unclear. In germline, CDR1 is SGHDT, CDR2 YYEEEE. The length of the CDR3 is 12 residues. The V and J ends lost 4 bases and 4 bases respectively, with 8 bases between them. The CDR3 DNA sequence: TGTGCCAGCAGCGCAGGCTCCTATGGCTACACCTTC. This translates into CASSAGSYGYTF.